Listed below are T cell receptor beta chains from one sample, sequenced in a study of T cell clonotyping in hematopoietic cell transplantation. Profiling relied on immunoSEQ multiplex PCR, and the TCRdb table lists in-frame clones only, not all of them. Of some 8,300 clones in the sample, 85% are singletons; the top ten hold approximately 33%. The sequencing used PBMCs, collected 180 days after allogeneic stem cell transplant. The receptor source for this set is a female patient aged 30-39 years who had an allogeneic stem cell transplant, so the T cells may come from the graft donor. Some clones in this sample may be carry-over from other donors' samples. CDR3s include the opening cysteine and the closing phenylalanine or tryptophan. Fields, in order: J gene, clone size, V gene, D gene, CDR3 DNA, CDR3 protein. The D gene is left open where the match is weak. Clone size is given for some rows only: seen once, a few or many times, or a class if the clone is expanded.

TRBJ2-7	NA	TRBV4-1	NA	TGCGCCAGCAGCCAAGGTTCCATACTCGAGCAGTACTTC	CASSQGSILEQYF
TRBJ1-2	NA	TRBV13	TRBD1	TGTGCCAGCAGCTTAGGGACAGGGGGCAATGGCTACACCTTC	CASSLGTGGNGYTF
TRBJ1-2	NA	TRBV6-1	NA	TGTGCCAGCAGTAACTGGGGACATTGGAAAGAAGGCTACACCTTC	CASSNWGHWKEGYTF
TRBJ1-5	NA	TRBV9	NA	TGTGCCAGCAGCGTAGGAGGGGACGGTAATCAGCCCCAGCATTTT	CASSVGGDGNQPQHF
TRBJ2-7	NA	TRBV19	NA	TGTGCCAGTAGTCCCGGACCCCTGAGATGGCAGTACTTC	CASSPGPLRWQYF
TRBJ2-5	NA	TRBV9	NA	TGTGCCAGCAGCATACAAAGTCAAGAGACCCAGTACTTC	CASSIQSQETQYF
TRBJ1-3	NA	TRBV9	NA	TGTGCCAGCAGCCCCAACCTCTTAAACACCATATATTTT	CASSPNLLNTIYF
TRBJ2-7	NA	TRBV7-2	TRBD2	TGTGCCAGCAGCTTGGGGGCGGGGGGTGGAGGGGGAGAGCAGTACTTC	CASSLGAGGGGGEQYF
TRBJ2-3	NA	TRBV6-1	TRBD1	TGTGCCAGCAAGGACAGGGTAGGCACAGATACGCAGTATTTT	CASKDRVGTDTQYF
TRBJ2-3	NA	TRBV7-9	TRBD2	TGTGCCAGCAGCTCCCCGGGGCGGGGGGGCCCGGCAGGGTCGGATACGCAGTATTTT	CASSSPGRGGPAGSDTQYF
TRBJ1-1	NA	TRBV6-5	NA	TGTGCCAGCAGTTACTACTCAGGTTTGAACACTGAAGCTTTCTTT	CASSYYSGLNTEAFF
TRBJ1-1	NA	TRBV6-5	NA	TGTGCCAGCAGTTACCGTTATTCGAGGACTGAAGCTTTCTTT	CASSYRYSRTEAFF
TRBJ2-7	medium-sized	TRBV19	NA	TGTGCCAGTAGTATAGCGGACCGTTACGAGCAGTACTTC	CASSIADRYEQYF
TRBJ1-6	NA	TRBV6-1	NA	TGTGCCAGCAGTGAAGTTCGCCCCAGGAGTTACTCACCCCTCCACTTT	CASSEVRPRSYSPLHF
TRBJ1-1	once	TRBV29-1	NA	TGCAGTATTAAAGACAGGCCGAACACTGAAGCTTTCTTT	CSIKDRPNTEAFF
TRBJ1-3	NA	TRBV9	NA	TGTGCCAGCAGCGTAGGGGTGAACTCTGGAAACACCATATATTTT	CASSVGVNSGNTIYF
TRBJ1-6	NA	TRBV6-1	TRBD1	TGTGCCAGCTTTTACGCGACAGGGGGTAATTCACCCCTCCACTTT	CASFYATGGNSPLHF
TRBJ1-2	NA	TRBV6-6	TRBD1	TGTGCCAGCAGCCAAACCGGGACAGGAAACTATGGCTACACCTTC	CASSQTGTGNYGYTF
TRBJ2-7	NA	TRBV7-2	NA	TGTGCCAGCAGCTATCGTGGTTACGAGCAGTACTTC	CASSYRGYEQYF
TRBJ2-3	NA	TRBV4-1	TRBD2	TGCGCCAGCAGCCTCGGGTTAGCGGGGGGAACAGATACGCAGTATTTT	CASSLGLAGGTDTQYF
TRBJ1-1	NA	TRBV30	NA	TGTGCCTGGTCCCGTAGGGGGGAAGCTTTCTTT	CAWSRRGEAFF
TRBJ2-1	NA	TRBV5-1	TRBD2	TGCGCCAGCAGGCGGACTAGCGGGAATGAGCAGTTCTTC	CASRRTSGNEQFF
TRBJ2-3	NA	TRBV4-1	NA	TGCGCCAGCAGCCAAGCAGATACGCAGTATTTT	CASSQADTQYF
TRBJ1-5	NA	TRBV7-2	NA	TGTGCCAGCAGCTTACAGGGAGGAGGAAATCAGCCCCAGCATTTT	CASSLQGGGNQPQHF
TRBJ2-7	NA	TRBV30	NA	TGTGCCTGGACTTGGGGCAGGGGCTCCTACGAGCAGTACTTC	CAWTWGRGSYEQYF
TRBJ2-5	NA	TRBV9	NA	TGTGCCAGCAGCGTAGGGGGCGGGTCAGAGACCCAGTACTTC	CASSVGGGSETQYF
TRBJ2-7	NA	TRBV29-1	NA	TGCAGCGTCTTGGGACTGCAGTTTGTTGGCGAGCAGTACTTC	CSVLGLQFVGEQYF
TRBJ2-1	NA	TRBV7-2	NA	TGTGCCAGCAGCCCGGGACACCGATTTATTGAGCAGTTCTTC	CASSPGHRFIEQFF
TRBJ2-3	few	TRBV5-1	NA	TGCGCCAGCAGCTTGGGGCAGGGAGATACGCAGTATTTT	CASSLGQGDTQYF
TRBJ1-2	NA	TRBV6-5	NA	TGTGCCAGCAGTCGGGGGGGACAAAGTGTCTCTCGGACCTTC	CASSRGGQSVSRTF
TRBJ1-1	NA	TRBV7-9	NA	TGTGCCAGCAGCTTAGGGGCGATGACTGAAGCTTTCTTT	CASSLGAMTEAFF
TRBJ2-5	NA	TRBV7-3	NA	TGTGCCAGCAGCAGGGGGGGACCTGAGACCCAGTACTTC	CASSRGGPETQYF
TRBJ1-4	NA	TRBV25-1	NA	TGTGCCAGCAGTCCCCCCCTGGCAACTAATGAAAAACTGTTTTTT	CASSPPLATNEKLFF
TRBJ2-1	NA	TRBV4-1	TRBD2	TGCGCCAGCAGCCAAGACCCGGGACTACCTCTCAATGAGCAGTTCTTC	CASSQDPGLPLNEQFF
TRBJ1-6	NA	TRBV25-1	NA	TGTGCCAGCAGTGAGAGGGGAGTAGGTTCACCCCTCCACTTT	CASSERGVGSPLHF
TRBJ1-6	NA	TRBV5-4	NA	TGTGCCAGCAGCTTGGGTGGGGGGCGTAATAATTCACCCCTCCACTTT	CASSLGGGRNNSPLHF
TRBJ2-3	NA	TRBV7-2	NA	TGTGCCAGCAGGCGAGGAGGGGGCAGCACAGATACGCAGTATTTT	CASRRGGGSTDTQYF
TRBJ2-7	NA	TRBV19	NA	TGTGCCAGTAGTATAACGGGGCCCTCCTACGAGCAGTACTTC	CASSITGPSYEQYF
TRBJ1-2	NA	TRBV25-1	NA	TGTGCCAGCAGTGAATGGGGGGGACCTAACTATGGCTACACCTTC	CASSEWGGPNYGYTF
TRBJ1-2	NA	TRBV7-2	NA	TGTGCCAGCAGCTTAGTTAGCAGGGCAGGCTACACCTTC	CASSLVSRAGYTF
TRBJ1-5	NA	TRBV5-1	NA	TGCGCCAGCAGCTCGACCTATAATCAACCCCAGCATTTT	CASSSTYNQPQHF
TRBJ2-3	NA	TRBV9	TRBD2	TGTGCCAGCAGCTCACCCGGGACTAGCGGGGAGGGTACGCAGTATTTT	CASSSPGTSGEGTQYF
TRBJ2-2	NA	TRBV7-2	NA	TGTGCCAGCAGCTTCCAGGGAACCGGGGAGCTGTTTTTT	CASSFQGTGELFF
TRBJ2-7	NA	TRBV7-2	NA	TGTGCCAGCGGTAAAGGGTTGAGCGAGCAGTACTTC	CASGKGLSEQYF
TRBJ2-3	NA	TRBV9	TRBD1	TGTGCCAGCAGCTACCTCGGACAGGGGGCAGATACGCAGTATTTT	CASSYLGQGADTQYF
TRBJ1-6	NA	TRBV5-1	NA	TGCGCCAGCAGCTTTGAGGGGGTGTCGGGTTCACCCCTCCACTTT	CASSFEGVSGSPLHF
TRBJ2-1	few	TRBV7-2	TRBD2	TGTGCCAGCAGCTTAAGTACGGGACTAGGGGAGCAGTTCTTC	CASSLSTGLGEQFF